This TCR beta chain is from a study of T-cell reconstitution after alpha-beta-depleted transplantation in children. This clonotype was detected only a few times. Unique molecular identifiers featured in how the TCRbeta library was prepared. One entry per CDR3 protein, called by TCRdb with MiXCR from the PCR reads. The sample carries around 410,000 distinct CDR3 sequences, 11% recorded once. The TCR was taken from a human donor who donated a stem cell graft to a child with acute myeloid leukemia. The sample here was PBMCs from the stem cell graft donor, taken from the stem cell graft.

The CDR3 protein is CASSYPPGQGVDEQYV. In DNA form, the CDR3 reads TGTGCCAGCAGTTACCCTCCGGGACAGGGCGTCGACGAGCAGTACGTC. This chain uses TRBV6-2 or TRBV6-3 with TRBJ2-7; 9 nucleotides agree with TRBD1. V lost 2 bases, J lost 5 bases, and 10 bases stayed unmatched. CDR1 and CDR2 (germline): MNHEY, SVGEGT. This CDR3 is 16 amino acids long.